The clone carrying this T cell receptor (beta chain) was seen just once. The antigen is not known. PCR was performed using 60 Vbeta and 13 Jbeta primers. The repertoire was sequenced with immunoSEQ multiplex PCR; TCRdb's copy has only in-frame clones and lacks some. Here the sample spans about 190,000 clones, roughly four fifths being singletons. This sample was included in a study of cytomegalovirus exposure and HLA in healthy donors. Whole-study context: From donors who were HLA-typed, an early data release held around 80 million unique TCRs. Findings and limits, study-wide: Sequencing had likely introduced a cluster of highly shared sequence variants as an artifact. HLA alleles were associated with 17,000 or so TCR beta sequences in a later analysis at 0.05 false discovery rate. Excluded were some V segments that proved indistinguishable, including TRBV6-2 and TRBV6-3.

The CDR3 contains 14 residues. The V and J ends lost 0 bases and 4 bases respectively, with 8 bases between them. Germline values: CDR1 SGHTA, CDR2 FQGNSA. Sequenced input: PBMCs. The chain uses TRBV7-2 and TRBJ2-3; D is possibly TRBD2 (6 bases). The origin of this receptor is a woman younger than 35 in good health and CMV-seronegative. CDR3: CASSLAGRPDTQYF. The CDR3 coding sequence is TGTGCCAGCAGCTTAGCCGGGAGACCAGATACGCAGTATTTT.